This TCR beta chain was captured in a study of shared clonotypes between healthy human individuals. Every donor, a Caucasian adult, lived in Nashville, Tennessee. The study separated CD4+ cells into CD45RA+ naive and CD45RA-negative memory subsets. Concerning this clone: A much larger clone lies a single base off, so this may be a read error. The sample contains more than one DNA sequence encoding this CDR3.

Original analysis: Without quality scores, immunoSEQ junctional reads could not be filtered like full-length reads. TCRdb's copy holds only in-frame clones and misses some; the assay was immunoSEQ multiplex PCR. V and J calls and clone size are those listed in that table; D and trimming were worked out from the DNA. This repertoire shows about a million clones, about 72% found once; its top ten account for about 0.89%. Germline CDR1 is SGHAT and CDR2 is FQNNGV. The CDR3 has 11 amino acids. The V end lost 4 bases, the J end lost 5 bases, and 5 bases lay between the germline ends. The rearrangement links TRBV11-2 to TRBJ2-5, with D perhaps matching TRBD1 (5 bases). The sequencing sample was made of memory CD4+ T cells from PBMCs. Documented subset: CD45RA-negative fraction. The sequence derives from a man younger than 30 in good health. Some clones in this sample may be carry-over from other donors' samples. CDR3 region: CASSSGETQYF. CDR3 DNA sequence: TGTGCCAGCAGCTCAGGGGAGACCCAGTACTTC.